The present T cell receptor (beta chain) was sequenced within a study of blood T cell repertoires in COVID-19. CDR1 and CDR2 from the germline V gene are LGHDT and YNNKEL (reference sequence). The V gene lost 4 bases and the J gene lost 4 bases, with 21 bases spanning the gap. The length of the CDR3 is 17 residues. Only in-frame clones appear in the TCRdb table, and some are missing; sequencing was by immunoSEQ multiplex PCR. The sample includes 200,000 to 250,000 clones, roughly 88% seen only once; the top ten take about 3.5%. The sample taken for sequencing was PBMCs or T cells enriched from blood (not recorded which). The receptor was isolated from a woman younger than 45 who had been exposed to COVID-19. The chain employs TRBV3-1 (or the pseudogene TRBV3-2) and TRBJ2-3, with a possible D match to TRBD2 (6 bases). CDR3 in DNA: TGTGCCAGCAGCCTAAGGAGCGGCAAGACGGGGGCAGATACGCAGTATTTT. Encoded protein: CASSLRSGKTGADTQYF.